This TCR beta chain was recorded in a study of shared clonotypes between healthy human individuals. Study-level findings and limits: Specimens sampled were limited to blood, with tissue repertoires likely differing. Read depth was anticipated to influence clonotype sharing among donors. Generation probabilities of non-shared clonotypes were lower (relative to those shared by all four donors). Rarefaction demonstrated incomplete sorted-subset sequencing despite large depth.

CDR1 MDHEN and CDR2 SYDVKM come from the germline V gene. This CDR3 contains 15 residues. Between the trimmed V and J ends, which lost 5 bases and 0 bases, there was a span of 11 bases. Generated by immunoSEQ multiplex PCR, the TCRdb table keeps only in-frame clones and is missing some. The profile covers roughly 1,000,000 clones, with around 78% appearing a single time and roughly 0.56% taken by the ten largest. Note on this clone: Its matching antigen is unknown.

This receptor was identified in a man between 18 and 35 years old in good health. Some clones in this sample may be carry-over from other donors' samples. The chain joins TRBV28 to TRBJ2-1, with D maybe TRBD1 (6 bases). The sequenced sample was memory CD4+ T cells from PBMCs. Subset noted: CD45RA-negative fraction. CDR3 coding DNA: TGTGCCAGCAGTCTTCCGACAGGCTCCTACAATGAGCAGTTCTTC. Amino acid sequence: CASSLPTGSYNEQFF.